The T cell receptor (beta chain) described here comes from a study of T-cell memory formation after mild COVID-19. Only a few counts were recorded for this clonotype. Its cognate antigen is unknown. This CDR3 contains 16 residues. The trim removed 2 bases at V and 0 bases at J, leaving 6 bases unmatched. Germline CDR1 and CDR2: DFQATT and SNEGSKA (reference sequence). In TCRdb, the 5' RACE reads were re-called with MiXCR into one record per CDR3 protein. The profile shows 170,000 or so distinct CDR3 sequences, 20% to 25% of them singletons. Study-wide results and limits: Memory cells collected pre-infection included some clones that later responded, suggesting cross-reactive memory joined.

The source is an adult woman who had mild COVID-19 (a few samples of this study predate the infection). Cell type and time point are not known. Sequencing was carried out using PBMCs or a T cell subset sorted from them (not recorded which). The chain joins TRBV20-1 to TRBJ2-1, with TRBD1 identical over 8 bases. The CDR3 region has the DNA TGCAGTGCTAGACCGTCGACAGGGGCCTCCTACAATGAGCAGTTCTTC. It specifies CSARPSTGASYNEQFF.